This T cell receptor (beta chain) was obtained from a study of early T cells in non-severe SARS-CoV-2 infection (dated by TCRdb to the early 2020s). Some background on the complete study: Bulk RNA from unsorted whole blood was used for TCR sequencing, so alpha and beta chains could not be paired. What the work shows at the level of the full study, not this receptor alone: VDJdb matching was skewed toward anti-spike CD8 responses and likely underestimated virus-specific expansions, missing private and CD4 specificities.

This was a case-control study nested in a cohort of healthcare workers in London, UK, who had nasopharyngeal swab PCR tests and blood samples taken every week. Healthcare workers were recruited during the week of the UK lockdown, between 23 and 31 March 2020, and followed weekly for up to roughly 15 weeks. V and J are truncated by 0 bases and 7 bases respectively, leaving an intervening sequence of 4 bases. Taken from the germline V gene, the CDR1 and CDR2 loops are SGHAT and FQNNGV. The CDR3 measures 13 amino acids from cysteine to phenylalanine. The only DNA kept is the CDR3, 39 bases in frame from the first base. This clonotype appeared a few times. It lacks a known antigen. Nothing much larger sits one base from this clone, and base qualities are not available. Library preparation was by 5' RACE. TCRdb names NextSeq 500 as the instrument used. In the TCR library protocol, unique molecular identifiers were attached to individual cDNA molecules to correct for PCR bias and sequencing error. TCR alpha and beta chains were both sequenced, and the abundances of alpha and beta sequences in each sample were closely correlated with each other. As for the authors' bioinformatics: Decombinator V4 was used to annotate TCR sequences for V gene, J gene and CDR3. Expanded TCRs were defined as changing significantly between any two time points under a Poisson model with p below 0.0001. TCR abundances were normalised to the total number of TCRs sequenced per sample and were expressed as counts per million. TRAV1-2 paired with TRAJ12, TRAJ20 or TRAJ33 defined MAIT TCRs, while TRAV10 paired with TRAJ18 defined iNKT TCRs. VDJdb, accessed 1 November 2021, was searched for CMV, EBV and SARS-CoV-2 annotated TCRs, excluding TCRs annotated for multiple antigens. Clones were called with MiXCR by TCRdb after fastp trimmed the public reads at Q25, and only in-frame beta chains were retained. Each CDR3 protein appears once, grouped with its most common genes and DNA. TCRdb's processing, not the study's, gives the V and J calls here. The table for this sample lists about 100,000 distinct CDR3 sequences; approximately 13% of them were counted only once. Around 2% of the sample is in the top ten clones.

The source material was whole blood. Here the chain combines TRBV11-2 and TRBJ1-6, with the D gene uncertain. The source of this sequence is an adult who was a healthcare worker with PCR-confirmed SARS-CoV-2 infection or an uninfected control (not recorded which). The nucleotide sequence is given as TGTGCCAGCAGCTTAGATTACAATTCACCCCTCCACTTT. It translates as CASSLDYNSPLHF.